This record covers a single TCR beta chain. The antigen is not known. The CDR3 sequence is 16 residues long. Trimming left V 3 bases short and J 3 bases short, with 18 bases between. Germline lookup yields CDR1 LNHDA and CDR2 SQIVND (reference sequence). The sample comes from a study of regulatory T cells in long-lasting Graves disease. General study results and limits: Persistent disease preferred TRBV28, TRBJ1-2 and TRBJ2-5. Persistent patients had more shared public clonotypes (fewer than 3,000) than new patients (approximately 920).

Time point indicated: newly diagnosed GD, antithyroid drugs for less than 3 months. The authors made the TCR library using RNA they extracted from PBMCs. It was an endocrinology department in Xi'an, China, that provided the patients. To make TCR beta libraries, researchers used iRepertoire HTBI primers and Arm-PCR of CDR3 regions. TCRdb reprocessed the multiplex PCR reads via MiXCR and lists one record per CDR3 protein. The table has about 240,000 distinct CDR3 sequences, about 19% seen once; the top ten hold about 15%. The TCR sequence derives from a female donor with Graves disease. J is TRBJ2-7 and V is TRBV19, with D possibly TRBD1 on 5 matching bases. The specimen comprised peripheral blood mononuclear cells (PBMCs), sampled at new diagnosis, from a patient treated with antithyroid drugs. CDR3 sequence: CASSIRPDSHNYEQYF. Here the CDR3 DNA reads TGTGCCAGTAGTATTCGCCCTGACAGCCATAACTACGAGCAGTACTTC. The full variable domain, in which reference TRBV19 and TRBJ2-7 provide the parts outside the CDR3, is DGGITQSPKYLFRKEGQNVTLSCEQNLNHDAMYWYRQDPGQGLRLIYYSQIVNDFQKGDIAEGYSVSREKKESFPLTVTSAQKNPTAFYLCASSIRPDSHNYEQYFGPGTRLTVT.